This T cell receptor beta chain derives from a study of T-cell memory formation after mild COVID-19 (dated by TCRdb to the early 2020s). Study-wide context: Most TCR sequence clusters were specific to one of the two donors. T-cell clones expanding and contracting after mild COVID-19 in two donors were tracked by longitudinal TCRalpha and TCRbeta repertoire sequencing. The cohort comprised two young, previously healthy adult volunteers, one female and one male.

In regard to this clonotype: It lacks a known antigen. Base qualities are not provided; no much larger clone lies one nucleotide away.

Results the study describes overall, beyond this receptor: Some responding clones were detected in pre-infection memory, which suggested that pre-existing cross-reactive memory T cells had joined the SARS-CoV-2 response. The second-wave clones that peaked on day 37 were not confirmed to be SARS-CoV-2 specific. Clones that contracted from day 15 to 85 showed balanced CD4/CD8 phenotypes, whereas a second wave of clones that expanded from day 15 to 37 leaned towards CD4+. Contracting CD4+ clones were found mainly in CM and EM memory subsets, while CD8+ clones were enriched in EMRA. The study included only a couple of mild cases, and larger cohorts that include severe cases with pre-infection samples were judged to be necessary.

TCRdb records Illumina NovaSeq 6000 as the sequencer. TCRalpha and TCRbeta cDNA libraries were built by 5'RACE with constant-segment primers, adding sample barcodes and unique molecular identifiers. RNA was extracted from every sample with Trizol reagent. The libraries were amplified in two PCR steps, and the second step added a second sample barcode and Illumina TruSeq adapters. Sequencing of the libraries was done on an Illumina NovaSeq, producing 2 x 150 bp paired-end reads. Regarding the original processing steps: Demultiplexing of reads and collapsing into UMI-guided consensus sequences were performed with migec v1.2.7. Using mixcr v2.1.11, UMI consensuses were aligned to TRA and TRB V and J templates and then assembled into clonotypes. Clonotypes were classified as expanded or contracted when called significant by both edgeR and NoisET, with noise models trained on biological replicates. For edgeR calls, the cutoffs were a false discovery rate-adjusted p below 0.01 and a log2 fold-change threshold of 1. As an exploratory analysis of dynamics, PCA with hierarchical clustering was applied to max-normalized trajectories of the 1000 most abundant clonotypes. Each responding clone was given a CD4 or CD8 phenotype based on the CD4+ and CD8+ repertoires, which had been sequenced separately. Using fastp at Q25 and MiXCR, TCRdb reprocessed the public reads and kept productive beta chains. Rows matching on CDR3 protein sequence are summarized as one entry with the most common DNA and genes. TCRdb assigned the V and J calls; the authors' analysis was not used. For this sample the table gives 150,000 to 200,000 distinct CDR3 sequences, of which more than 14% were detected only once. The top ten hold 13% to 15% of the sample.

The V end loses 4 bases and the J end loses 5 bases, and a stretch of 15 bases separates them. The CDR3 goes from the cysteine to the phenylalanine over 14 residues. The CDR3 DNA has 42 bases and is translated from base 1. CDR1 is given as SGHKS and CDR2 as YYEKEE, both from the germline V gene (reference sequence). Ficoll-Paque density gradient centrifugation was the method used to isolate PBMCs. Here the chain combines TRBV5-5 and TRBJ1-2; the D region possibly corresponds to TRBD1 (6 bases align). Sequenced sample: PBMCs or a T cell subset sorted from them (not recorded which). The TCR was taken from an adult woman who had mild COVID-19 (a few samples of this study predate the infection). The sample titles of this study are shuffled in the database, so cell type and time point are left out; the donor was told from shared clones. The nucleotides are TGTGCCAGCAGCCTAAACCAGGGGCCTTATGGCTACACCTTC. Its protein product is CASSLNQGPYGYTF.